This TCR beta chain was recorded in a study of OX40 agonist ivuxolimab in advanced cancers. Overall study: A diagnosis of hepatocellular carcinoma, melanoma, renal cell or head and neck cancer was present in dose-escalation patients. Regarding the study as a whole: Dosing at 0.1 to 3.0 mg/kg was accompanied by clonal expansion of CD4+ and CD8+ blood T cells by week 6. Average numbers of expanded clones were greater in CD8+ T cells than in CD4+.

The CDR3 loop spans 15 amino acids. The V gene's germline CDR1 is SEHNR and CDR2 FQNEAQ (reference sequence). V lost 4 bases to trimming and J lost 6 bases, with 17 bases between them. Exclusion applied to patients with autoimmune disease history or systemic immunosuppression. As for this clone: Its cognate antigen is unknown.

The repertoire was sequenced with immunoSEQ multiplex PCR; TCRdb's copy has only in-frame clones and lacks some. This sample has some 100,000 clones, with about 84% found just once. The sample here was CD4+ or CD8+ T cells sorted from blood, taken in a trial of the OX40 agonist ivuxolimab. This chain connects TRBV7-9 to TRBJ2-3, with a possible D match to TRBD1 (5 bases). This TCR came from an adult with an advanced solid tumor such as melanoma, head and neck, liver or kidney cancer. The CDR3 here is CASSWPGKDHDTQYF. DNA of the CDR3: TGTGCCAGCAGCTGGCCAGGGAAAGATCACGATACGCAGTATTTT.